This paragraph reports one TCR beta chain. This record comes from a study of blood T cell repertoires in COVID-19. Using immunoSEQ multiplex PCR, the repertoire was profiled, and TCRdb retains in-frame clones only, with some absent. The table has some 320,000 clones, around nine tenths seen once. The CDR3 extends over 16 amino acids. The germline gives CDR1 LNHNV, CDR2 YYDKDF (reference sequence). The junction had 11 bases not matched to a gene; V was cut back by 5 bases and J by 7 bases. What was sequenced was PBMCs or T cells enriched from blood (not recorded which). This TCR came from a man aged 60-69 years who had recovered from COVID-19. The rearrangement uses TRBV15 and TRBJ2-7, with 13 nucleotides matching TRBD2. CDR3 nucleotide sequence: TGTGCCACCAGCCGGGACCCGGGACTAGCGGGAAGGGAGCAGTACTTC. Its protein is CATSRDPGLAGREQYF.